The 20 T cell receptor beta chains below were found in one sample sequenced in a study of regulatory T cells in long-lasting Graves disease. Building of the TCR beta libraries involved iRepertoire HTBI primers and Arm-PCR of CDR3 regions. Each CDR3 protein is one row after TCRdb ran MiXCR on the multiplex PCR reads. This repertoire shows about 470,000 distinct CDR3 sequences, 15% to 20% found once; its top ten account for 12%. As to time point: newly diagnosed GD, antithyroid drugs for less than 3 months. The TCR library was made from RNA that had been extracted from PBMCs in TRIzol. The sample also formed part of further work on T cells in Graves' hyperthyroidism and ophthalmopathy.

The sequencing used peripheral blood mononuclear cells (PBMCs), collected at new diagnosis, from a patient treated with antithyroid drugs. Receptor source: a man aged 40-55 years with Graves disease.

This clonotype turned up a few times. The chain links TRBV6-2 or TRBV6-3 to TRBJ2-1; D may be TRBD2 (6 bases). The V end was cut by 0 bases, the J end by 2 bases, with 8 bases between. The germline V gene encodes CDR1 MNHEY and CDR2 SVGEGT. The CDR3 extends over 15 amino acids. The CDR3 DNA reads as TGTGCCAGCAGTTACTCGGACTACACCTACAATGAGCAGTTCTTC. It specifies CASSYSDYTYNEQFF.

This clonotype was counted between two and nine times. The chain has TRBV14 and TRBJ2-1; 15 positions match TRBD2. With V trimmed by 4 bases and J by 10 bases, 5 bases remained unmatched. The CDR3 contains 15 residues. Germline V gene data show CDR1 as SGHDN and CDR2 as FVKESK. The CDR3 sequence is CASSRTSGRAGEQFF. CDR3 in DNA: TGTGCCAGCAGCCGGACTAGCGGGAGGGCCGGCGAGCAGTTCTTC.

The table lists this clonotype with a few counts. The V and J genes are TRBV6-5 and TRBJ1-2, with D possibly matching TRBD1 (5 bases). The CDR3 loop spans 16 amino acids. The germline V gene encodes CDR1 MNHEY and CDR2 SVGAGI. The ends were cut back, 6 bases at V and 7 bases at J, with 24 bases in the middle. The CDR3 DNA reads as TGTGCCAGCAGGTACCCCGAGGGTGGGGCACTGAGTGGCTACACCTTC. Translating gives CASRYPEGGALSGYTF.

This clonotype was counted only a few times. The chain recombines TRBV5-1 with TRBJ2-7, with a possible D match to TRBD1 (5 bases). Germline V lookup: CDR1 SGHRS, CDR2 YFSETQ. CDR3 length: 13 residues. Trimming shortened V by 4 bases and J by 6 bases, and 14 bases separated the two germline ends. The CDR3 region is CASSPGHDPEQYF. CDR3 DNA: TGCGCCAGCAGCCCCGGACACGACCCCGAGCAGTACTTC.

This clonotype was recorded many times. The rearrangement uses TRBV2 and TRBJ2-2, with D possibly being TRBD1 or TRBD2 (5 bases each). The CDR3 contains 16 residues. V shed 9 bases and J shed 0 bases, with 17 bases lying between them. Germline V CDR1 and CDR2: SNHLY, FYNNEI. The CDR3 DNA reads as TGTGCCAGTCGGTCTATCTCGGGACCGAACACCGGGGAGCTGTTTTTT. Translating it yields CASRSISGPNTGELFF.

This clonotype was seen ten or more times. The V and J genes are TRBV2 and TRBJ2-3; D unresolved. V was cut by 1 base and J by 3 bases, with 8 bases left in between. Germline V gene data show CDR1 as SNHLY and CDR2 as FYNNEI. This CDR3 comprises 14 residues. The CDR3 DNA follows: TGTGCCAGCAGTGAAGATGGCAGGACAGATACGCAGTATTTT. It specifies CASSEDGRTDTQYF.

This chain uses TRBV5-1 with TRBJ2-5; 8 nucleotides agree with TRBD1. V lost 4 bases and J lost 9; bases outside the gene matches: 17. There are 16 residues in the CDR3. CDR1 and CDR2 from the germline V gene are SGHRS and YFSETQ. CDR3 sequence reads: CASSQTQGAREGAQYF. CDR3 sequence (DNA): TGCGCCAGCAGCCAAACCCAGGGGGCCAGGGAAGGGGCCCAGTACTTC.

This clonotype came up a few times. The V call is TRBV10-3, the J call TRBJ2-2, with no clear D. The CDR3 loop spans 14 amino acids. V dropped 8 bases and J dropped 0 bases, with 10 bases sitting between them. Germline V gives CDR1 ENHRY, CDR2 SYGVKD. DNA of the CDR3: TGTGCCATCCGCGAACAGCCGAACACCGGGGAGCTGTTTTTT. Protein: CAIREQPNTGELFF.

This clonotype was counted once. The DNA for the CDR3 is TGTGCCAGCAGCCCAGGGACAGATGGGCAGCCCCAGCATTTT. It is translated as CASSPGTDGQPQHF. This chain links TRBV4-2 with TRBJ1-5; 7 bases align to TRBD1. V lost 4 bases and J lost 7; bases outside the gene matches: 7. The CDR3 extends over 14 amino acids. In germline, CDR1 is LGHNA, CDR2 YNFKEQ.

This rearrangement joins TRBV29-1 to TRBJ1-4; no clear D. The CDR3 is 13 residues long. Trimming took 4 bases from V and 4 from J, leaving 10 bases between them. CDR1 SQVTM and CDR2 ANQGSEA come from the germline V gene. CDR3 coding DNA: TGCAGCGTTGTGGACGGATTTAATGAAAAACTGTTTTTT. Protein sequence: CSVVDGFNEKLFF. The full variable domain, completed using reference TRBV29-1 and TRBJ1-4, is SAVISQKPSRDICQRGTSLTIQCQVDSQVTMMFWYRQQPGQSLTLIATANQGSEATYESGFVIDKFPISRPNLTFSTLTVSNMSPEDSSIYLCSVVDGFNEKLFFGSGTQLSVL.

The sample holds many counts of this clonotype. The CDR3 here is CASSLNDLSYNEQFF. CDR3 DNA sequence: TGTGCCAGCAGCTTAAACGATCTCTCCTACAATGAGCAGTTCTTC. The J gene is TRBJ2-1, the V gene TRBV7-2; D remains ambiguous. The germline V gene has CDR1 SGHTA and CDR2 FQGNSA. V dropped 2 bases and J dropped 0 bases, with 8 bases sitting between them. CDR3 length: 15 residues.

This clonotype was found many times. J is TRBJ1-3 and V is TRBV28; no definite D call. The CDR3 is made up of 14 amino acids. Germline V gene lookup returns CDR1 MDHEN and CDR2 SYDVKM. V was pared by 3 bases and J by 3 bases, with 9 bases between. CDR3 bases: TGTGCCAGCAGTTTTCAAGGGAATGGAAACACCATATATTTT. It encodes CASSFQGNGNTIYF.

A few counts support this clonotype. The V and J genes are TRBV25-1 and TRBJ1-6, with 9 bases that match TRBD1. Germline V lookup: CDR1 MGHDK, CDR2 SYGVNS. V was clipped by 6 bases and J by 10 bases; unmatched bases: 7. The CDR3 is 14 amino acids. The CDR3 DNA sequence: TGTGCCAGCAGAGAAACAGGGGGCTTGTCACCCCTCCACTTT. Amino acids: CASRETGGLSPLHF.

As regards this clonotype: A much larger clone lies a single base off, so this may be a read error. This sequence joins TRBV6-1 and TRBJ2-5; 9 positions match TRBD2. V gave up 2 bases and J gave up 2 bases; unmatched junction bases: 12. The CDR3 runs 18 residues. CDR1 and CDR2 (germline): MNHNS, SASEGT. CDR3 nucleotide sequence: TGTGCCAGCAGTGAACTAGCGGGGACCCGGACTTTTCAAGAGACCCAGTACTTC. It encodes CASSELAGTRTFQETQYF.

This rearrangement joins TRBV6-1 to TRBJ2-7; TRBD2 matches at 10 bases. Germline V gives CDR1 MNHNS, CDR2 SASEGT. V shed 6 bases and J 7 bases; nucleotides not matched to a gene: 9. This CDR3 has 14 amino acids. The CDR3 sequence is CASRGTSVSLEQYF. The CDR3, as DNA: TGTGCCAGCAGGGGGACTAGCGTCTCACTAGAGCAGTACTTC.

This clonotype has only a few counts. The chain recombines TRBV5-4 with TRBJ2-1; 11 nucleotides match TRBD1. From germline, CDR1 is SGHNT and CDR2 YYREEE (reference sequence). With V trimmed by 0 bases and J by 9 bases, 11 bases remained unmatched. The CDR3 is 17 amino acids. The CDR3 reads CASSLAAGTGGLGEQFF. CDR3 nucleotides: TGTGCCAGCAGCTTGGCCGCGGGGACAGGGGGACTAGGTGAGCAGTTCTTC.

In its sample, this clonotype was seen a few times. V gene TRBV18 combines with J gene TRBJ2-1; 7 bases agree with TRBD1. CDR1 and CDR2 from the germline V gene are KGHSH and LQKENI. J was trimmed by 6 bases and V by 2 bases; bases with no gene match: 7. CDR3 length equals 15 residues. CDR3 in DNA: TGTGCCAGCTCACCAAACAGGGGCCCAGGCAATGAGCAGTTCTTC. Its translation: CASSPNRGPGNEQFF.

This clonotype was recorded many times. The rearrangement joins TRBV28 to TRBJ2-5; D might be TRBD1 (6 bases). CDR3 length: 13 residues. V was shortened by 6 bases and J by 5 bases, with 13 bases between the two germline ends. The germline V gene has CDR1 MDHEN and CDR2 SYDVKM. The CDR3 loop is CASSRDTAETQYF. CDR3 nucleotide sequence: TGTGCCAGCAGCAGGGACACTGCGGAGACCCAGTACTTC.

This clonotype was counted at least ten times. The chain links TRBV20-1 to TRBJ2-5; D gene ambiguous. The ends were cut back, 3 bases at V and 5 bases at J, with 16 bases in the middle. CDR1 and CDR2 from the germline V gene are DFQATT and SNEGSKA (reference sequence). The CDR3 length is 14 residues. Here the CDR3 reads CSASLTTNGETQYF. The CDR3 DNA reads TGCAGTGCTAGCCTTACTACGAACGGGGAGACCCAGTACTTC.

This clonotype was counted many times. This chain joins TRBV12-5 and TRBJ2-1, with TRBD2 matching 11 bases. V shed 2 bases, J shed 8 bases, and the junction held 8 bases outside the gene matches. The V gene's germline CDR1 is LGHNT and CDR2 FRNRAP. CDR3 length equals 16 residues. The CDR3 DNA reads TGTGCTAGTGGTTTGACTACTAGCGGGAGATCCTATGAGCAGTTCTTC. As protein: CASGLTTSGRSYEQFF.